One and the same sample provided the 22 T cell receptor beta chains below, sequenced in a study of T-cell reconstitution after alpha-beta-depleted transplantation in children (TCRdb year 2016). Explained via the paper, the treatment or condition label denotes: allogeneic hematopoietic cell transplantation with graft depleted of TCRalphabeta T cells and CD19 B cells. The method behind the library was PCR. The sequencing machine was an Illumina HiSeq 2500. To normalize quantification of the TCRbeta repertoire, the TCR libraries were built with molecular barcoding that relied on unique molecular identifiers. TCRdb redid the processing of the public reads, applying fastp at Q25 and MiXCR, and retained in-frame beta chains. Each record represents a unique CDR3 protein, reported with the most common genes and DNA among its rows. Recorded for this sample are about 590,000 distinct CDR3 sequences; 10% to 15% of them occurred a single time. Clones ranked in the top ten supply about 2.2% of the sample.

The input for sequencing was PBMCs, mostly from graft donor cells, taken 360 days after TCRalphabeta/CD19-depleted stem cell transplant. The receptors originated from a male patient younger than 18 who had a stem cell transplant for acute myeloid leukemia, so the T cells may come from the graft donor.

The V call is TRBV7-3, the J call TRBJ2-5; 8 bases are a match to TRBD2. In germline, CDR1 is SGHTA, CDR2 FQGTGA. J gave up 5 bases and V 3 bases, and 8 bases lay outside the gene matches. The CDR3 is 15 amino acids. The DNA of the CDR3 is TGTGCCAGCAGCTTGGGCGGTAGCGGGAAGGAGACCCAGTACTTC. This gives the protein CASSLGGSGKETQYF.

A few counts support this clonotype. The chain employs TRBV12-3 or TRBV12-4 and TRBJ2-3; D remains unclear. The CDR3 is 17 amino acids. The germline V and J ends were trimmed by 3 bases and 0 bases, with 16 bases remaining between them. The CDR3 bases are TGTGCCAGCAGTTTGGCCCTGGGCAGAGCGAGCACAGATACGCAGTATTTT. This gives the protein CASSLALGRASTDTQYF.

This clonotype was picked up many times. The chain combines TRBV28 with TRBJ2-7, with D tentatively TRBD1 or TRBD2 (5 bases each). V lost 4 bases, J lost 2 bases, and 9 bases lay in between. The germline CDR1 and CDR2 sequences are MDHEN and SYDVKM. The CDR3 spans 13 residues. In nucleotides, the CDR3 is TGTGCCAGCAGTTCGGGGACCCCCTACGAGCAGTACTTC. Protein: CASSSGTPYEQYF.

The rearrangement uses TRBV19 and TRBJ2-7; D ambiguous. The CDR3 extends over 13 amino acids. V lost 3 bases and J lost 0, with 6 bases in between. Germline V CDR1 and CDR2: LNHDA, SQIVND (reference sequence). The CDR3 DNA reads TGTGCCAGTAGTATTGATCTCTCCTACGAGCAGTACTTC. This gives the protein CASSIDLSYEQYF.

V is TRBV25-1 and J is TRBJ2-7, with D possibly being TRBD1 or TRBD2 (5 bases each). The V and J ends lost 6 bases and 7 bases respectively, with 16 bases between them. CDR3 length equals 13 residues. Germline V gene sequence: CDR1 MGHDK, CDR2 SYGVNS. The CDR3 DNA is TGTGCCAGCAGCATCACCGGGACCAAAGAGCAGTACTTC. This encodes CASSITGTKEQYF.

This clonotype was recorded at least ten times. The chain uses TRBV4-2 and TRBJ2-3; 7 nucleotides match TRBD2. V gave up 3 bases and J gave up 0 bases; unmatched junction bases: 15. This CDR3 is built from 19 residues. Per germline, CDR1 LGHNA and CDR2 YNFKEQ. The CDR3 spells CASSQTRRGRESSTDTQYF. In DNA form, the CDR3 reads TGTGCCAGCAGCCAGACCAGGAGAGGGCGGGAGTCGAGCACAGATACGCAGTATTTT.

This clonotype was counted between two and nine times. The chain carries TRBV29-1 and TRBJ2-1; D not resolved. The CDR3 length is 14 residues. V gave up 7 bases and J gave up 0 bases, with 13 bases separating them. Germline V CDR1 and CDR2: SQVTM, ANQGSEA. Here the CDR3 DNA reads TGCAGCGGCGCCCTCCTCCGCTCCTACAATGAGCAGTTCTTC. Encoded protein: CSGALLRSYNEQFF.

This clonotype was picked up a small number of times. The chain couples TRBV6-1 to TRBJ2-3, with D tentatively TRBD2 (6 bases). CDR3 size: 15 residues. The germline V and J ends were trimmed by 3 bases and 2 bases, with 12 bases remaining between them. CDR1 is MNHNS, CDR2 SASEGT, per germline. The CDR3 sequence: CASSEWGTSTDTQYF. The CDR3 DNA follows: TGTGCCAGCAGTGAGTGGGGGACTTCCACAGATACGCAGTATTTT.

This clonotype has a count of ten or more. The chain links TRBV12-3 or TRBV12-4 to TRBJ2-5; TRBD2 is a possible D gene (6 bases). With 4 bases removed from V and 2 bases from J, the gap between germline ends came to 8 bases. The CDR3 contains 13 residues. The CDR3 spells CASSWGEQETQYF. The CDR3 nucleotides read TGTGCCAGCAGTTGGGGGGAACAAGAGACCCAGTACTTC.

For this clonotype: It may be a read error: a sequence one base away is much more abundant. The genes are TRBV10-3 and TRBJ2-1; D is possibly TRBD2 (6 bases). Germline V CDR1 and CDR2: ENHRY, SYGVKD. V was shortened by 5 bases and J by 5 bases, with 22 bases between the two germline ends. CDR3 size: 17 residues. CDR3 in DNA: TGTGCCATCAGTTTTCAGACCTCCGGGACTTTGGACAATGAGCAGTTCTTC. It codes for CAISFQTSGTLDNEQFF.

In its sample, this clonotype was seen a few times. The chain couples TRBV10-3 to TRBJ2-1; no clear D gene. Per germline, CDR1 ENHRY and CDR2 SYGVKD. V was cut by 0 bases and J by 0 bases, with 9 bases left in between. The CDR3 totals 16 residues. The DNA for the CDR3 is TGTGCCATCAGTGAGTCGAAGGCCGACTCCTACAATGAGCAGTTCTTC. It codes for CAISESKADSYNEQFF.

This clonotype was picked up a small number of times. The rearrangement uses TRBV29-1 and TRBJ2-7; possibly TRBD1 or TRBD2 for D (6 bases each). Germline V lookup: CDR1 SQVTM, CDR2 ANQGSEA. The CDR3 loop spans 15 amino acids. V was pared by 1 base and J by 0 bases, with 13 bases between. In nucleotides, the CDR3 is TGCAGCGTTGAAGCCTGGGGGGCCTCCTCCTACGAGCAGTACTTC. This gives the protein CSVEAWGASSYEQYF.

In this sample, this clonotype turned up a few times. The chain carries TRBV30 and TRBJ2-7; no clear D gene. Trimming stripped 0 bases from V and 1 base from J, with 7 bases between. CDR1 GTSNPN and CDR2 SVGIG come from the germline V gene (reference sequence). The CDR3 has 13 amino acids. Written as DNA, the CDR3 is TGTGCCTGGAGTGTGGGCAGATCCTACGAGCAGTACTTC. Protein: CAWSVGRSYEQYF.

This clonotype was observed many times. The chain has TRBV12-3 or TRBV12-4 and TRBJ2-7, with D perhaps TRBD2 (6 bases). The CDR3 has 15 residues. V was cut by 1 base and J by 3 bases, with 13 bases left in between. CDR3 region: CASSLVGGGIYEQYF. In DNA, the CDR3 is TGTGCCAGCAGTTTAGTTGGCGGAGGGATCTACGAGCAGTACTTC.

This clonotype was found a few times. This chain uses TRBV5-6 with TRBJ2-3, with D perhaps TRBD2 (6 bases). V shed 5 bases and J shed 7 bases, with 8 bases lying between them. There are 11 residues in the CDR3. Germline V gives CDR1 SGHDT, CDR2 YYEEEE. DNA of the CDR3: TGTGCCAGCAGGGACTATAATACGCAGTATTTT. Its translation is CASRDYNTQYF.

This clonotype was picked up many times. The chain links TRBV5-1 to TRBJ2-3, with D perhaps being TRBD1 or TRBD2 (6 bases each). Germline CDR1 is SGHRS and CDR2 is YFSETQ. Trimming removed 4 bases from V and 3 bases from J, with 18 bases in between. The CDR3 covers 16 residues. DNA for the CDR3: TGCGCCAGCAGCACGGGGGCGGCCCTGATAACAGATACGCAGTATTTT. Translated: CASSTGAALITDTQYF.

This clonotype showed up just a few times. J is TRBJ1-3 and V is TRBV5-1; D is undetermined. Deletions cut 0 bases from V and 0 bases from J, with 10 bases between. This CDR3 is 16 amino acids long. Per the germline V gene, CDR1 is SGHRS and CDR2 is YFSETQ. The CDR3 loop reads CASSLATSSSGNTIYF. Here the CDR3 DNA reads TGCGCCAGCAGCTTGGCCACGAGTAGCTCTGGAAACACCATATATTTT.

This rearrangement joins TRBV20-1 to TRBJ1-4, with 7 bases aligning to TRBD1. CDR3 length: 13 residues. The germline gives CDR1 DFQATT, CDR2 SNEGSKA (reference sequence). V lost 1 base and J lost 7; bases outside the gene matches: 3. Here the CDR3 reads CSARAGTVEKLFF. The CDR3 nucleotides read TGCAGTGCTAGAGCCGGGACAGTTGAAAAACTGTTTTTT.

The chain employs TRBV10-3 and TRBJ2-1; 7 nucleotides align to TRBD1. This CDR3 has 13 amino acids. V dropped 7 bases and J dropped 4; count of bases not matched to a gene: 4. From germline, CDR1 is ENHRY and CDR2 SYGVKD. This chain's CDR3 is CAITWDRYNEQFF. CDR3 in DNA: TGTGCCATCACCTGGGACAGATACAATGAGCAGTTCTTC.

Ten or more counts support this clonotype. The J gene is TRBJ2-1, the V gene TRBV4-3, with TRBD2 matching over 12 bases. After removal of 3 bases from V and 9 bases from J, the junction contained 6 bases not matched to a gene. The CDR3 consists of 15 residues. CDR1 and CDR2 from the germline V gene are LGHNA and YSLEER. In nucleotides, the CDR3 is TGCGCCAGCAGCCACGGACTAGCGGGATTCTCTGAGCAGTTCTTC. As protein: CASSHGLAGFSEQFF.

The J gene is TRBJ2-7, the V gene TRBV14; no firm D call. This CDR3 is 12 amino acids long. CDR1 and CDR2 from the germline V gene are SGHDN and FVKESK. V was pared by 5 bases and J by 4 bases, with 9 bases between. For the CDR3, the DNA is TGTGCCAGCAGCGCACAGCCTTACGAGCAGTACTTC. Protein: CASSAQPYEQYF.

This clonotype was found a few times. V and J are TRBV7-9 and TRBJ2-5; no clear D. Looked up from germline, CDR1 is SEHNR and CDR2 is FQNEAQ (reference sequence). V shed 2 bases and J shed 5 bases, with 12 bases lying between them. The CDR3 is 14 residues long. CDR3 region: CASSLNGAVETQYF. The CDR3 region has the DNA TGTGCCAGCAGCTTAAATGGCGCAGTGGAGACCCAGTACTTC.